This TCR beta chain was found in a study of cytomegalovirus exposure and HLA in healthy donors (dated by TCRdb to about 2017). About the investigation overall: According to an earlier analysis of 587 of the donors, some 180 million T cells yielded 90 million to 140 million unique TCR beta sequences and 276 Gb of sequence data. Four or five DR-DQ haplotypes were handled as single units for association and clustering because linkage in the cohort was strong. The study profiled the T cell repertoires of about 720 subjects by immunosequencing and related them to cytomegalovirus serostatus. The genetic ancestry cluster associated with self-reported Caucasian donors included about 81% of the roughly 400 genotyped donors. Rather than using new phenotypic data, the later analysis identified candidate immune exposures from TCR beta sequences and from how often those sequences occurred across donors. Every discovery cohort repertoire had been produced on one sequencing platform. The number of donors typed differed by locus, with about 629-630 for A, B, C, DRB1 and DQB1, around 500 for DQA1, about 610 for DPA1, and 472 for DPB1. A later analysis re-examined previously published TCR beta repertoires from just over 650 donors and added high-resolution HLA genotyping to investigate patterns of TCR occurrence. An early release that covered about 600 HLA-typed donors contained around 300 gigabases of sequencing data and 70 million to 100 million unique TCR sequences. In a later genetic analysis, genome-wide SNP genotypes for 398 of the 666 donors were used, and that subset was treated as a discovery cohort. An earlier analysis of 500 to 650 of the donors applied high-throughput TCR beta sequencing to assess whether each TCR beta V gene segment acted as functional or pseudogenic. Besides the first cohort of around 670 subjects, a separate validation cohort made up of roughly 130 different subjects was used. To predict cytomegalovirus infection status, the study brought together high-throughput TCR immunosequencing, statistical association of individual TCRs with disease status, and machine learning. The study was designed to test whether signatures of past pathogen exposure could be identified by cataloging public T cell receptors. Among roughly 400 genotyped donors of the cohort, an average of around 240,000 unique TCR beta nucleotide sequences were sequenced per donor, about a sixth of them non-productive. Donor age, sex, ethnicity and CMV serostatus were compiled alongside the repertoire data. Both class I and class II loci were covered by HLA typing, at four-digit resolution. What the authors observed across the whole study: Most TCR sequences were seen in very few donors, while some public TCRs were found in many individuals. The presence/absence analyses assumed that sequencing depth was roughly uniform across donors, and that assumption may not be true. In the study, some 160 TCR beta chains were listed as associated with cytomegalovirus. V-gene and J-gene trimming of TCR beta chains was associated with a missense DCLRE1C variant in a later genetic analysis, and the association was replicated in an independent cohort. It was suggested by the authors that the approach could potentially be generalized to other disease states and immunological phenotypes. A later analysis found that TCR association rates varied across HLA loci, with DRB1 alleles showing the most associated TCRs and HLA-C alleles the fewest. A later analysis found that HLA-associated TCR beta chains were more clonally expanded and had lower generation probabilities than equally common non-associated chains. The only immune exposure information available for the cohort was CMV serostatus. In vitro tests confirmed that three of the cytomegalovirus-associated TCR beta chains recognize cytomegalovirus antigens. In an earlier analysis of a few hundred of the donors, most TCR beta V segments were observed in productive rearrangements about 87% or about 30% of the time, broadly matching IMGT annotations. In a later analysis, some 18,000 TCR beta sequences were associated with specific HLA alleles at a false discovery rate of 0.05. A cluster of highly shared sequence variants was judged likely to represent a technical artifact of the sequencing pipeline. A later genetic analysis reported fewer N-insertions in productive TCRs among donors in an Asian-associated ancestry cluster than the roughly 620-donor mean. Linkage disequilibrium might explain the correlated functional status among segregating V segments, but an unknown experimental factor could not be ruled out. In both the original and validation cohorts, the classifier was reported to diagnose cytomegalovirus status with high specificity and sensitivity. When HLA alleles, especially DR and DQ, strongly co-occurred, TCR associations were difficult to assign to individual alleles. In a later analysis, several top co-occurrence clusters were reported to appear linked to parvovirus B19, influenza, CMV and Epstein-Barr virus. Because some donors lacked HLA typing at each locus, the association tests relied only on the typed subset. Some IMGT-functional V segments, including TRBV6-2 and TRBV6-3, could not be distinguished by the 87-base-pair reads and were therefore excluded. A later analysis found that most CMV-associated TCR beta chains appeared HLA-restricted, with HLA associations seemingly driven largely by CMV exposure. In this cohort, only TCR beta chains were sequenced, and detectable features were limited by the absence of alpha or paired-chain data. A further reported finding was that TCR beta sequences accurately predicted the HLA-A and HLA-B alleles for most subjects in the first cohort. The earlier analysis of approximately 590 of the donors excluded roughly 17 rarely observed V segments, including chromosome 9 orphons, because counts were too low.

As encoded in the germline V gene, CDR1 is ENHRY while CDR2 is SYGVKD. The germline V and J ends show losses of 0 bases and 8 bases respectively, and no gene match explains 3 bases of the junction. The CDR3 numbers 14 residues from cysteine through phenylalanine. Only the CDR3 part of the read is kept: 42 bases, read in frame from the first base. The library was produced with the immunoSEQ multiplex PCR assay. The multiplex PCR relied on a mix of 60 forward primers for TCR Vbeta segments and 13 reverse primers for TCR Jbeta segments. The CDR3 region of rearranged TCR beta genes was amplified from genomic DNA by a multiplex PCR assay. The amplified TCR beta libraries were sequenced on the Illumina HiSeq System as 87-base-pair reads. For the original study's pipeline: In a later analysis, roughly 80 million unique TCR beta chains were counted across the roughly 700 repertoires, and around 11 million of these chains were shared by at least two donors. A nearest-neighbor algorithm error-corrected the raw reads and collapsed the reads into unique sequences, merging closely related sequences to remove PCR and sequencing errors. Alignment of CDR3 sequences to IMGT reference sequences was used to assign V, D and J gene segments. Each retained sequence needed at least a six-nucleotide match to both a V gene segment and a J gene segment. A rearrangement counted as productive if the CDR3 had no stop codons and remained in frame with V and J, and every other rearrangement counted as non-productive. CDR3 was defined by IMGT convention, running from the second conserved V-encoded cysteine to the conserved J-encoded phenylalanine. The earlier analysis of approximately 500 of the donors excluded sequences that lacked an unambiguous match to a single V gene segment. An earlier analysis of about 600 of the donors called V segments functional above 56.7% productive rearrangements and segregating when the between-donor standard deviation exceeded 5%. To diagnose cytomegalovirus status from the catalog of TCR beta chain sequences, a statistical classification framework was built. V and J gene assignment, in a later analysis, came from comparing TCR nucleotide sequences with IMGT/GENE-DB human TR gene sequences. Using the TCRdist pipeline, a later analysis assigned CDR3 sequences along with most-parsimonious VDJ recombination scenarios. In a later analysis, each TCR beta chain was defined by its CDR3 amino acid sequence together with its V-gene family, and reads without a unique V-gene family were excluded. In a later analysis, some 600 highly shared, low-generation-probability nucleotide sequences were removed to address suspected cross-contamination and a sequencing artifact. In a later analysis, a clonal expansion index for each public chain was calculated from normalized within-repertoire ranks of inferred template counts. Generation probabilities in a later analysis came from a VDJ recombination model fitted to out-of-frame rearrangements, and those results were checked against IGoR. In a later analysis, hypergeometric tests were used to score TCR-TCR, TCR-HLA and TCR-CMV co-occurrence, with a repertoire-size bias correction applied to TCR pairs. False discovery rates were estimated in a later analysis by permuting HLA or CMV assignments 20 times. A later analysis grouped co-occurring TCRs with DBSCAN, adding TCRdist sequence similarity when clustering within HLA-allele-positive subsets. Co-occurrence clustering excluded repertoires with fewer than 30,000 or more than 120,000 public chains, plus five with anomalous nucleotide sharing. TCRdb re-hosts the immuneACCESS table, in-frame sequences only. Its copies lack some clones; in the studies checked, an unresolved V gene accounts for under half of them, and the cause for the rest is not known. V, J and clone size derive from that table, while D and trimming were established from the DNA sequence. The sample includes approximately 190,000 clones, with 81% observed a single time. 3.4% of the sample is in the top ten clones.

A word on this clone: The antigen it binds to is not known. Base quality data are lacking; no much larger clone is found one base away.

In total, approximately 690 healthy bone marrow donors made up the cohort. Cohort members were all nominally healthy when sampled, although unrecorded immune exposures were likely present. The donor tested CMV seropositive, placing the donor among the 250 to 350 seropositive members of the cohort. A peripheral blood sample was collected from each donor, and TCR beta sequencing was performed on peripheral blood mononuclear cells. The Qiagen DNeasy Blood Extraction Kit was used to extract genomic DNA from the blood cell samples. The TCR was taken from a man aged 40-55 years in good health and CMV-seropositive. Sequenced material: PBMCs. Rearrangement joined TRBV10-3 to TRBJ1-2; 10 nucleotides in the junction match TRBD1. CDR3 region: CAISESGTGEGYTF. At the DNA level, the sequence is TGTGCCATCAGTGAGTCTGGGACAGGGGAAGGCTACACCTTC.